The 17 T cell receptor beta chains below all came from one sample that was sequenced in a study of blood T cell repertoires in COVID-19. Produced via immunoSEQ multiplex PCR; TCRdb's table is partial and in-frame only. The sample has some 500,000 clones; roughly 90% are singletons. Sequenced input: PBMCs or T cells enriched from blood (not recorded which). All receptors derive from a woman aged 40 to 50 who had recovered from COVID-19.

J is TRBJ1-2 and V is TRBV5-1, with unresolved D. Deletions cut 4 bases from V and 2 bases from J, with 12 bases between. Germline assignment: CDR1 SGHRS and CDR2 YFSETQ. The CDR3 sequence is 14 residues long. CDR3 residues: CASSITRGNYGYTF. Written as DNA, the CDR3 is TGCGCCAGCAGCATAACCAGAGGGAACTATGGCTACACCTTC. The entire variable domain, with the rest obtained from reference TRBV5-1 and TRBJ1-2, is as follows: KAGVTQTPRYLIKTRGQQVTLSCSPISGHRSVSWYQQTPGQGLQFLFEYFSETQRNKGNFPGRFSGRQFSNSRSEMNVSTLELGDSALYLCASSITRGNYGYTFGSGTRLTVV.

This clone was counted a single time. The chain carries TRBV5-1 and TRBJ2-7; 9 bases agree with TRBD1. V shed 4 bases and J 4 bases; nucleotides not matched to a gene: 3. This CDR3 has 13 residues. Germline CDR1 reads SGHRS; CDR2 reads YFSETQ. The CDR3 bases are TGCGCCAGCAGCCGGACAGGGGAGTACGAGCAGTACTTC. This sequence encodes CASSRTGEYEQYF.

The CDR3 DNA follows: TGTGCCAGCAGCTCAAAAACAGGGGGCCCAATGAACACTGAAGCTTTCTTT. The encoded protein is CASSSKTGGPMNTEAFF. This sequence joins TRBV11-2 and TRBJ1-1; 9 bases fit TRBD1. CDR1 and CDR2 from the germline V gene are SGHAT and FQNNGV. The CDR3 contains 17 residues. J was trimmed by 0 bases and V by 4 bases; bases with no gene match: 9.

This sequence joins TRBV29-1 and TRBJ1-1; possibly TRBD1 for D (6 bases). V was clipped by 6 bases and J by 1 base, with 12 bases between them. This CDR3 region has 13 residues. From germline, CDR1 is SQVTM and CDR2 ANQGSEA. The CDR3 reads CSVQGLANTEAFF. The CDR3 bases are TGCAGCGTCCAGGGGCTCGCGAACACTGAAGCTTTCTTT. Full variable domain (missing parts from reference TRBV29-1 and TRBJ1-1): SAVISQKPSRDICQRGTSLTIQCQVDSQVTMMFWYRQQPGQSLTLIATANQGSEATYESGFVIDKFPISRPNLTFSTLTVSNMSPEDSSIYLCSVQGLANTEAFFGQGTRLTVV.

The CDR3 DNA reads as TGTGCCACCAGTGATTCCCTGAACGGGAGGGCCCCAGGGGAGCAGTTCTTC. Protein: CATSDSLNGRAPGEQFF. The chain has TRBV24-1 and TRBJ2-1; 8 nucleotides line up with TRBD2. This CDR3 contains 17 residues. Germline CDR1 KGHDR, CDR2 SFDVKD. Trimming cost V 2 bases and J 10 bases; bases outside gene matches: 15.

The CDR3 loop is CASSSYPTANYGYTF. The CDR3 DNA is TGTGCCAGCAGCTCTTACCCGACAGCTAACTATGGCTACACCTTC. The rearrangement links TRBV11-3 to TRBJ1-2; D possibly corresponds to TRBD1 (5 bases). This CDR3 has 15 amino acids. Germline CDR1 and CDR2: SGHNT and YENEEA. V lost 4 bases and J lost 0, with 12 bases in between.

The gene calls are TRBV11-2 and TRBJ2-5; TRBD1 might be the D (6 bases). The CDR3 has 15 amino acids. Trimming took 0 bases from V and 4 from J, leaving 12 bases between them. In germline, CDR1 is SGHAT, CDR2 FQNNGV. The CDR3 here is CASSLDRQAGETQYF. CDR3 nucleotides: TGTGCCAGCAGCTTAGATCGACAGGCGGGAGAGACCCAGTACTTC.

The chain is built from TRBV9 and TRBJ2-3, with D hard to call. Germline V gene lookup returns CDR1 SGDLS and CDR2 YYNGEE. The CDR3 sequence is 17 residues long. With 0 bases removed from V and 4 bases from J, the gap between germline ends came to 18 bases. The CDR3 region has the DNA TGTGCCAGCAGCGTAGGAGAACTCCGCAGGTGGTCAGATACGCAGTATTTT. Residues: CASSVGELRRWSDTQYF.

The CDR3 here is CASSSTRGTGGNSPLHF. The CDR3 DNA follows: TGTGCCAGCAGCTCAACTAGAGGGACAGGGGGGAATTCACCCCTCCACTTT. The chain has TRBV3-1 (or the pseudogene TRBV3-2) and TRBJ1-6; 11 bases line up with TRBD1. Trimming removed 5 bases from V and 7 bases from J; junction bases left unmatched: 10. The CDR3 runs 17 residues. The germline gives CDR1 LGHDT, CDR2 YNNKEL (reference sequence).

The V gene is TRBV2, the J gene TRBJ1-5; possibly TRBD1 for D (5 bases). The germline V gene has CDR1 SNHLY and CDR2 FYNNEI. V gave up 7 bases and J gave up 1 base, with 8 bases separating them. CDR3 length: 13 residues. CDR3 sequence (DNA): TGTGCCAGCACGACAGTAAGCAATCAGCCCCAGCATTTT. It yields the protein CASTTVSNQPQHF.

The chain combines TRBV11-2 with TRBJ2-1; TRBD2 agrees at 8 bases. Per the germline V gene, CDR1 is SGHAT and CDR2 is FQNNGV. The CDR3 runs 15 residues. Trimming cost V 1 base and J 9 bases; bases outside gene matches: 8. Written as DNA, the CDR3 is TGTGCCAGCAGCTTAGGACGGGAGGGCCTGAGTGAGCAGTTCTTC. Residues: CASSLGREGLSEQFF. Full variable domain (missing parts from reference TRBV11-2 and TRBJ2-1): EAGVAQSPRYKIIEKRQSVAFWCNPISGHATLYWYQQILGQGPKLLIQFQNNGVVDDSQLPKDRFSAERLKGVDSTLKIQPAKLEDSAVYLCASSLGREGLSEQFFGPGTRLTVL.

This sequence joins TRBV3-1 (or the pseudogene TRBV3-2) and TRBJ2-7; TRBD2 aligns across 9 bases. The germline gives CDR1 LGHDT, CDR2 YNNKEL (reference sequence). The CDR3 contains 16 residues. The V gene end was trimmed by 0 bases and the J gene end by 4 bases; junction bases not matched to a gene: 7. CDR3 sequence: CASSQEGTSFLYEQYF. DNA for the CDR3: TGTGCCAGCAGCCAAGAGGGGACTAGCTTTCTTTACGAGCAGTACTTC.

The chain is built from TRBV5-5 and TRBJ1-2; no clear D gene. The CDR3 totals 14 residues. Between the trimmed V and J ends, which lost 0 bases and 3 bases, there was a span of 9 bases. Germline V gives CDR1 SGHKS, CDR2 YYEKEE (reference sequence). The CDR3 DNA follows: TGTGCCAGCAGCTTGGCCCTATTAGACTATGGCTACACCTTC. Its translation is CASSLALLDYGYTF.

This chain connects TRBV3-1 (or the pseudogene TRBV3-2) to TRBJ2-5; 7 bases align to TRBD1. The length of the CDR3 is 14 residues. Germline CDR1 is LGHDT and CDR2 is YNNKEL (reference sequence). Trimming cost V 3 bases and J 7 bases; bases outside gene matches: 8. In DNA, the CDR3 is TGTGCCAGCAGCCAGGACACAGGGGCCGCGACCCAGTACTTC. Its translation is CASSQDTGAATQYF.

The chain uses TRBV7-9 and TRBJ1-2, with D hard to call. V lost 1 base, J lost 7 bases, and 16 bases lay in between. Germline assignment: CDR1 SEHNR and CDR2 FQNEAQ (reference sequence). The CDR3 sequence is 15 residues long. The CDR3 DNA is TGTGCCAGCAGCTTAGATCCGGGAAGTATACGTGGCTACACCTTC. It codes for CASSLDPGSIRGYTF.

The chain has TRBV9 and TRBJ1-1; tentative D call: TRBD1 (6 bases). This CDR3 has 16 amino acids. CDR1 and CDR2 from the germline V gene are SGDLS and YYNGEE. V was shortened by 3 bases and J by 0 bases, with 15 bases between the two germline ends. Here the CDR3 DNA reads TGTGCCAGCAGCGCCGGGACACGGTTCATGAACACTGAAGCTTTCTTT. Amino acid sequence: CASSAGTRFMNTEAFF.

This clone was counted only a few times. The CDR3 sequence: CASTRGTSRTYEQYF. CDR3 in DNA: TGTGCCAGCACGCGAGGGACTAGCAGAACCTACGAGCAGTACTTC. The chain has TRBV6-5 and TRBJ2-7; 9 bases are shared with TRBD2. Germline values: CDR1 MNHEY, CDR2 SVGAGI. There are 15 residues in the CDR3. Trimming at V came to 7 bases and at J to 2 bases, leaving 9 bases not matched to a gene.